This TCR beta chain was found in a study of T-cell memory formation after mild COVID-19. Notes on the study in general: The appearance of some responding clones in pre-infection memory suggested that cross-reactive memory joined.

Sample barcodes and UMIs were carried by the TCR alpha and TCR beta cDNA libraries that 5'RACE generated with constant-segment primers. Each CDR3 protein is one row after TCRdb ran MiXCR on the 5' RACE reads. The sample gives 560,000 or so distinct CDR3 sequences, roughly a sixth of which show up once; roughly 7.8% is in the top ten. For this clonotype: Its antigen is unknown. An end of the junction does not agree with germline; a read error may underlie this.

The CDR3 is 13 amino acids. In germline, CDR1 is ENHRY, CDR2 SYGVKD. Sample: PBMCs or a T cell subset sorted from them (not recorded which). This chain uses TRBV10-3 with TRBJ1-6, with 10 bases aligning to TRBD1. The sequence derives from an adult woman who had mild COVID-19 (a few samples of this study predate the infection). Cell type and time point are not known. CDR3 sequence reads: CAIRGTGESPLHF. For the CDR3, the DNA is TGTGCCATCAGAGGGACAGGGGAGTCACCCCTACACTTT.